This record looks at one T cell receptor beta chain sequence and its context. Its antigen is currently unknown. This specimen comes from a study of OX40 agonist ivuxolimab in advanced cancers. Using immunoSEQ multiplex PCR, the repertoire was profiled, and TCRdb retains in-frame clones only, with some absent. The sample yields under 35,000 clones, 80% to 85% seen once. Systemic immunosuppression or autoimmune disease history was grounds to exclude patients. Cycle 7 day 1, cycle 4 day 1, and baseline were the timepoints at which blood was sampled. The study, taken as a whole, reports: Some patients without response likewise showed low normalized clonal expansion. Averaging showed that CD8+ T cells had more expanded clones than CD4+ did.

CDR1 and CDR2 from the germline V gene are MNHEY and SMNVEV (reference sequence). The CDR3 covers 14 residues. V lost 5 bases and J lost 5; bases outside the gene matches: 4. Specimen: CD4+ or CD8+ T cells sorted from blood, collected in a trial of the OX40 agonist ivuxolimab. The receptor's source is an adult with an advanced solid tumor such as melanoma, head and neck, liver or kidney cancer. The rearrangement joins TRBV27 to TRBJ2-1; 9 nucleotides align to TRBD2. CDR3: CASSLAGGNNEQFF. The CDR3 DNA sequence: TGTGCCAGCAGTCTGGCGGGGGGGAACAATGAGCAGTTCTTC.